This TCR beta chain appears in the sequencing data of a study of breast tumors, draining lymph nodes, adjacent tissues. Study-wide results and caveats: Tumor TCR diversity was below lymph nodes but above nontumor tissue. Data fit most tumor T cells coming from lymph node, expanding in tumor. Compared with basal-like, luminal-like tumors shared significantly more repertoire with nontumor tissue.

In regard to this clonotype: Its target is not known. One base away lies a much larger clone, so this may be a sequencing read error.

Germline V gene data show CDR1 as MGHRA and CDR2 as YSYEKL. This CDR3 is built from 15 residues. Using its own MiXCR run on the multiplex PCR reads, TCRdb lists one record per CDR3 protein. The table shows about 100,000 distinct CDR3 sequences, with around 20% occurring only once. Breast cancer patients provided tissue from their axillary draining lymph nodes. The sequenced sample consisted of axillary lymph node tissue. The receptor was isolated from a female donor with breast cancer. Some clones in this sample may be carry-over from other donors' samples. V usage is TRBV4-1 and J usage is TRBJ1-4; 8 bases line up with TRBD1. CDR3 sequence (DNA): TGCGCCTGCAGCCACACTGACAGGGGAATGGAAAAACTGTTTTTT. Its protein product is CACSHTDRGMEKLFF.